This T cell receptor (beta chain) was profiled in a study of blood T cells in healthy people across ages. Study-level background: When template switching was applied, about one barcoded beta molecule was captured per two T cells.

Primers used in a second PCR of about 7 to 11 cycles were a sample-barcoded 5' primer and a J-beta primer mix. MiXCR, applied by TCRdb to the 5' RACE reads, yields one record per CDR3 protein. The sample has roughly 900,000 distinct CDR3 sequences, 48% seen once; the top ten hold about an eighth. Looked up from germline, CDR1 is SEHNR and CDR2 is FQNEAQ (reference sequence). The CDR3 covers 15 residues. Regarding this clonotype: The antigen is unknown. A junction boundary mismatches the germline segment, possibly from a read error.

About 10 milliliters of peripheral blood were drawn from each donor into EDTA-treated tubes. Study-wide points: The lack of PBMC sorting stopped any conclusive naive versus antigen-experienced comparison. Measured against age, TCR beta diversity per million T cells decreased in a roughly linear manner.

This TCR was sampled from a young man in good health. The specimen was blood. The chain links TRBV7-9 to TRBJ1-2, with D uncertain. The CDR3 spells CASSLAGRVNYGFTF. CDR3 DNA sequence: TGTGCCAGCAGCTTAGCCGGACGGGTTAACTATGGCTTCACCTTC. The full variable domain, its missing parts supplied by reference TRBV7-9 and TRBJ1-2, is DTGVSQNPRHKITKRGQNVTFRCDPISEHNRLYWYRQTLGQGPEFLTYFQNEAQLEKSRLLSDRFSAERPKGSFSTLEIQRTEQGDSAMYLCASSLAGRVNYGFTFGSGTRLTVV.